A selection of T cell receptor beta chains follows, all from one sample in a study of T cell responses to AZD1222 COVID-19 vaccine. Generated by immunoSEQ multiplex PCR, the TCRdb table keeps only in-frame clones and is missing some. The sample lists about 76,000 clones, approximately 91% seen once, with 11% in the top ten. Sample: peripheral blood, taken on day 0 of AZD1222 vaccination. The source is an adult in good health. CDR3s include the opening cysteine and the closing phenylalanine or tryptophan. A D gene is named only where the DNA matches it firmly. Only some rows state a clone size, as once, few, many or a class for expanded clones.

j_call | cdr3_length | v_call | clone_size | d_call | cdr3_aa | cdr3_nt
TRBJ1-5 | 14 | TRBV3-1/TRBV3-2 | - | - | CASSQRPGGGAQHF | TGTGCCAGCAGCCAAAGACCCGGGGGGGGAGCCCAGCATTTT
TRBJ1-1 | 13 | TRBV4-1 | - | - | CASSRLSPVEAFF | TGCGCCAGCAGCCGGTTATCCCCAGTTGAAGCTTTCTTT
TRBJ1-6 | 14 | TRBV10-3 | - | - | CAISEGWNNSPLHF | TGTGCCATCAGTGAGGGATGGAATAATTCACCCCTCCACTTT
TRBJ2-3 | 13 | TRBV7-2 | - | - | CASSLGRVGTQYF | TGTGCCAGCAGCTTGGGTCGGGTGGGTACGCAGTATTTT
TRBJ2-1 | 15 | TRBV28 | once | TRBD2 | CASSLDGREGNEQFF | TGTGCCAGCAGTTTGGACGGGAGGGAGGGCAATGAGCAGTTCTTC
TRBJ2-5 | 14 | TRBV5-4 | - | - | CASSLQSTQETQYF | TGTGCCAGCAGCTTGCAGAGTACTCAAGAGACCCAGTACTTC
TRBJ1-1 | 15 | TRBV6-6 | - | TRBD1 | CASSYGTGPNTEAFF | TGTGCCAGCAGTTACGGGACAGGGCCGAACACTGAAGCTTTCTTT
TRBJ1-4 | 14 | TRBV2 | - | TRBD1 | CASSGQGSGGKLFF | TGTGCCAGCAGTGGACAGGGTTCGGGTGGGAAACTGTTTTTT
TRBJ1-6 | 17 | TRBV7-2 | - | - | CASSLGLRGGYNSPLHF | TGTGCCAGCAGCTTAGGTCTCAGGGGTGGCTATAATTCACCCCTCCACTTT
TRBJ2-4 | 13 | TRBV7-2 | - | - | CASSLARADRRWF | TGTGCCAGCAGCTTAGCGAGGGCTGACAGAAGGTGGTTC
TRBJ1-5 | 16 | TRBV7-8 | - | - | CASSIQPGFSNQPQHF | TGTGCCAGCAGCATCCAACCGGGATTTAGCAATCAGCCCCAGCATTTT
TRBJ2-1 | 16 | TRBV4-2 | - | TRBD2 | CASSRKGGGRADEQFF | TGTGCCAGCAGCCGGAAAGGGGGCGGGAGGGCCGATGAGCAGTTCTTC
TRBJ1-1 | 12 | TRBV12-3/TRBV12-4 | few | - | CASSFARAEAFF | TGTGCCAGCAGTTTTGCAAGGGCTGAAGCTTTCTTT
TRBJ1-2 | 12 | TRBV30 | - | - | CAWSLQGYGYTF | TGTGCCTGGAGCCTCCAGGGCTATGGCTACACCTTC
TRBJ2-1 | 14 | TRBV3-1/TRBV3-2 | - | - | CASSQAGRGNEQFF | TGTGCCAGCAGCCAAGCGGGAAGGGGCAATGAGCAGTTCTTC
TRBJ2-2 | 15 | TRBV7-9 | few | - | CASSLGTSGTGELFF | TGTGCCAGCAGCTTAGGCACCTCGGGCACCGGGGAGCTGTTTTTT
TRBJ1-2 | 16 | TRBV3-1/TRBV3-2 | - | TRBD1 | CASSQGGDRRNYGYTF | TGTGCCAGCAGCCAAGGAGGGGACAGGCGTAACTATGGCTACACCTTC